This T cell receptor (beta chain) was captured in a study of shared clonotypes between healthy human individuals. The naive CD8 subset, CD45RO-negative cells positively selected for CCR7, excluded terminally differentiated effector memory CD45RA+ cells. The V end lost 1 base, the J end lost 0 bases, and 10 bases lay between the germline ends. CDR1 is SGHVS, CDR2 FQNEAQ, per germline. The CDR3 consists of 15 residues. Profiling relied on immunoSEQ multiplex PCR, and the TCRdb table lists in-frame clones only, not all of them. The sample holds almost 700,000 clones, around 90% seen once. As for this clone: Its specificity is not known.

Overall study findings and caveats: Donor clonotype sharing was expected to depend on sequencing depth.

Sequencing was carried out using naive CD8+ T cells sorted from blood. The chain has TRBV7-8 and TRBJ2-7; D may correspond to TRBD1 or TRBD2 (5 bases each). This clonotype originated in a man under 40 in good health. CDR3 amino acids: CASSLVAGTSYEQYF. The CDR3 DNA follows: TGTGCCAGCAGCTTAGTCGCCGGGACCTCCTACGAGCAGTACTTC.